This TCR beta chain was documented in a study of blood T cell repertoires in COVID-19. The wider study: Researchers got acute and convalescent COVID-19 samples from the United States, Italy and Spain. PBMCs, B-cell-depleted T cells, or T cells were the source of the cDNA or gDNA that made up the material.

Per the study methods: Amplification of reference gene primers was used by the study to estimate nucleated cell counts. Using immunoSEQ multiplex PCR, the repertoire was profiled, and TCRdb retains in-frame clones only, with some absent. V and J calls and clone size are copied from that table; D and trimming were computed from the DNA. Of under 200,000 clones in the sample, approximately 79% are singletons; the top ten hold 17%. The length of the CDR3 is 17 residues. Germline-derived CDR1 and CDR2 are KGHDR and SFDVKD. V gave up 2 bases and J gave up 0 bases, with 10 bases separating them. The V and J genes are TRBV24-1 and TRBJ2-6; D is perhaps TRBD2 (5 bases). Sequenced sample: peripheral blood. This TCR was sampled from a man in his fifties or sixties with active or convalescent COVID-19. This chain's CDR3 is CATSDSGVPSGANVLTF. CDR3 DNA: TGTGCCACCAGTGATTCCGGGGTACCCTCTGGGGCCAACGTCCTGACTTTC.